This T cell receptor beta chain came from a study of CD8 T cells in ankylosing spondylitis. Each TCR beta library was made by quantitative 5'-RACE that incorporated molecular barcodes. TCRdb processed the 5' RACE reads anew with MiXCR; each CDR3 protein has one entry. The table lists 500,000 to 550,000 distinct CDR3 sequences, over 9.5% of them singletons. Points on this clonotype: Antigen unknown.

General study results and limits: Earlier reports found some motif variants in synovial fluid and blood in reactive arthritis. In ankylosing spondylitis blood, a motif of roughly eight highly homologous TCR beta variants appeared characteristic. Reports say disease-linked clones showed up significantly more in matched ankylosing spondylitis synovial fluid.

The sequence was collected from a male donor with ankylosing spondylitis. Sequencing was carried out using blood, either unsorted or a sorted T cell fraction (not recorded which).

DNA of the CDR3: TGTGCCAGCAGTCGGATGGGGTCCTACAATGAGCAGTTCTTC. It is translated as CASSRMGSYNEQFF. The J gene is TRBJ2-1, the V gene TRBV27, with D hard to call. The CDR3 runs 14 residues. Per germline, CDR1 MNHEY and CDR2 SMNVEV (reference sequence). V lost 5 bases, J lost 1 base, and 9 bases lay in between.